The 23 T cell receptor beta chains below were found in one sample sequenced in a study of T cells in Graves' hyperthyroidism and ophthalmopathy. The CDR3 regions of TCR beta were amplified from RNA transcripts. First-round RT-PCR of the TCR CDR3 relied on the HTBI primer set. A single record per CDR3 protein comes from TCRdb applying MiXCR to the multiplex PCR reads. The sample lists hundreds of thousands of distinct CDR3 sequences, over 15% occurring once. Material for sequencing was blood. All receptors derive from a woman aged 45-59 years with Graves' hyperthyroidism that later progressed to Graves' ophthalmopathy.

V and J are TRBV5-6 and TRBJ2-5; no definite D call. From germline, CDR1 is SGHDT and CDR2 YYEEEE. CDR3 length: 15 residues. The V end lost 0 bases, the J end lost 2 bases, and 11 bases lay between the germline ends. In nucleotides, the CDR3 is TGTGCCAGCAGCTTGGGGATAAATCTACAAGAGACCCAGTACTTC. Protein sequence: CASSLGINLQETQYF.

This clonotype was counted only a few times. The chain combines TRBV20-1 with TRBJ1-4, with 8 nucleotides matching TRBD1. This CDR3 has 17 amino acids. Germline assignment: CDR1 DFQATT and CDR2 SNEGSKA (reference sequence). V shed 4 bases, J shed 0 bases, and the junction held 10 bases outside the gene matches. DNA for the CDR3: TGCAGTGCTATTCCTATCAGGGGGCTTACAACTAATGAAAAACTGTTTTTT. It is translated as CSAIPIRGLTTNEKLFF.

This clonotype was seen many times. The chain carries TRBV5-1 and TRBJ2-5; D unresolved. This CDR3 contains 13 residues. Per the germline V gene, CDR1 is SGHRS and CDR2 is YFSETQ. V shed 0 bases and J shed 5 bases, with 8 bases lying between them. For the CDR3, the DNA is TGCGCCAGCAGCTTGGCTCGGACGGAGACCCAGTACTTC. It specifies CASSLARTETQYF.

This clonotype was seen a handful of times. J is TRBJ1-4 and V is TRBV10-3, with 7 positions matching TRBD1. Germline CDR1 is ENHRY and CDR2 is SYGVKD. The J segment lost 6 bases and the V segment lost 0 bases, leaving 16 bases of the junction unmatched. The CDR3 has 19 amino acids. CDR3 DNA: TGTGCCATCAGTGAGTCTGGGGCCAGACAGGGCGGTGTATATGAAAAACTGTTTTTT. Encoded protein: CAISESGARQGGVYEKLFF.

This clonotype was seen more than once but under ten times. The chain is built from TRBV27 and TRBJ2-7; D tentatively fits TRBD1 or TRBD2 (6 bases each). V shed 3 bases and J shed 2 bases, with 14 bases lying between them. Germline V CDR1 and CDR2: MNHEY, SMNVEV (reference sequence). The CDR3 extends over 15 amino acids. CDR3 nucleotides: TGTGCCAGCAGTTTCAAGAGGGGGGACCCCTACGAGCAGTACTTC. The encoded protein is CASSFKRGDPYEQYF.

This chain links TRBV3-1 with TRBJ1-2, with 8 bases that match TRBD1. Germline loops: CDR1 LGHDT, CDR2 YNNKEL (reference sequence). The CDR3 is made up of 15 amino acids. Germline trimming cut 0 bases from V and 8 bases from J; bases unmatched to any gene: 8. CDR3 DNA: TGTGCCAGCAGCCAAGATCCCGGGCGGGACAGGGGCTACACCTTC. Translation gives CASSQDPGRDRGYTF. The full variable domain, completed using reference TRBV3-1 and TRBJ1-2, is DTAVSQTPKYLVTQMGNDKSIKCEQNLGHDTMYWYKQDSKKFLKIMFSYNNKELIINETVPNRFSPKSPDKAHLNLHINSLELGDSAVYFCASSQDPGRDRGYTFGSGTRLTVV.

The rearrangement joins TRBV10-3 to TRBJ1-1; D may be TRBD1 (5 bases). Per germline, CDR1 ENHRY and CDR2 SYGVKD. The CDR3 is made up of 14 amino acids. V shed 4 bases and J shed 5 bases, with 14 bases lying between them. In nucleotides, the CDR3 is TGTGCCATCAGTGTATCAGGGTTGGGAACTGAAGCTTTCTTT. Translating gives CAISVSGLGTEAFF.

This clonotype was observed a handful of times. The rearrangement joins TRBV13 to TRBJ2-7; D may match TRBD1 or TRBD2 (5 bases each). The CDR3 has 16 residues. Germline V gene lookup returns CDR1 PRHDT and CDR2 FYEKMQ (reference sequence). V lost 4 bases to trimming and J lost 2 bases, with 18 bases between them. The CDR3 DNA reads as TGTGCCAGCAGCTCCCGCCCCGGACTGGGGCCCTACGAGCAGTACTTC. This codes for CASSSRPGLGPYEQYF.

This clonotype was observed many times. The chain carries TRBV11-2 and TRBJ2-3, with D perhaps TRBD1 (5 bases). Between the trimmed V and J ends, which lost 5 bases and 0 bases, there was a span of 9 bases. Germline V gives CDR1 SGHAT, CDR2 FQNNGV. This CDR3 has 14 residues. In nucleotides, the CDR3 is TGTGCCAGCAGCCCAGGGATGAGCACAGATACGCAGTATTTT. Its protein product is CASSPGMSTDTQYF.

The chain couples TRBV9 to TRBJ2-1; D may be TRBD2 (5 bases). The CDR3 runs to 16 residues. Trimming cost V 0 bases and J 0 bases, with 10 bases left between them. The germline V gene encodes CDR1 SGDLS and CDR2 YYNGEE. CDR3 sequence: CASSVGTPSSYNEQFF. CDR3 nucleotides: TGTGCCAGCAGCGTAGGGACTCCTAGCTCCTACAATGAGCAGTTCTTC.

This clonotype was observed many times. The CDR3 loop reads CSAQEMGLGQETQYF. The CDR3 DNA sequence: TGCAGTGCACAAGAGATGGGACTAGGCCAGGAGACCCAGTACTTC. This sequence joins TRBV20-1 and TRBJ2-5, with 8 nucleotides matching TRBD2. Germline trimming cut 6 bases from V and 5 bases from J; bases unmatched to any gene: 14. This CDR3 is 15 amino acids long. Germline CDR1 is DFQATT and CDR2 is SNEGSKA (reference sequence).

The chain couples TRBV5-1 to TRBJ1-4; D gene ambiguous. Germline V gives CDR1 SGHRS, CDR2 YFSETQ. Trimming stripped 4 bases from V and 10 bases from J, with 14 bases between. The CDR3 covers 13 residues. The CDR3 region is CASSPLQKGKLFF. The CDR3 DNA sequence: TGCGCCAGCAGCCCACTACAGAAGGGAAAACTGTTTTTT.

In DNA form, the CDR3 reads TGTGCCAGCAGCCTGACAGGGGCCTTTTACAATGAGCAGTTCTTC. It encodes CASSLTGAFYNEQFF. The chain uses TRBV7-9 and TRBJ2-1, with 8 bases fitting TRBD1. The ends lost 5 bases at V and 4 bases at J; junction bases unmatched: 7. Per the germline V gene, CDR1 is SEHNR and CDR2 is FQNEAQ (reference sequence). The CDR3 is 15 amino acids.

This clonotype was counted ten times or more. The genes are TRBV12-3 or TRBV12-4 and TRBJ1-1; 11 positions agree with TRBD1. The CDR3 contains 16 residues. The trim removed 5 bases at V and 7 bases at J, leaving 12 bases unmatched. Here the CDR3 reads CASSLGQGAPIIEAFF. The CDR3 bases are TGTGCCAGCAGTCTTGGACAGGGGGCGCCAATAATTGAAGCTTTCTTT.

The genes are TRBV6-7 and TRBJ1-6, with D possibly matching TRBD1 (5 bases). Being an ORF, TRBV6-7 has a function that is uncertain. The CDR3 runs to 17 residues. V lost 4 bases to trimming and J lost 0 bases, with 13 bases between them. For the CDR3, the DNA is TGTGCCAGCAGTTGGATTACAGGTAGCTCCTATAATTCACCCCTCCACTTT. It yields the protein CASSWITGSSYNSPLHF.

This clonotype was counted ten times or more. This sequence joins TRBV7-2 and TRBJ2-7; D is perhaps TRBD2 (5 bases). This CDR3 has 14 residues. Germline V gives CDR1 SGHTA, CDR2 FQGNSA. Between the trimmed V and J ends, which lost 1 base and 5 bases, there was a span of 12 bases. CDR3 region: CASSLGGRFDEQYF. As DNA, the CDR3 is TGTGCCAGCAGCTTAGGAGGGAGATTCGACGAGCAGTACTTC. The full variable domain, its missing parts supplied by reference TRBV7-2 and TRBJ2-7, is GAGVSQSPSNKVTEKGKDVELRCDPISGHTALYWYRQSLGQGLEFLIYFQGNSAPDKSGLPSDRFSAERTGGSVSTLTIQRTQQEDSAVYLCASSLGGRFDEQYFGPGTRLTVT.

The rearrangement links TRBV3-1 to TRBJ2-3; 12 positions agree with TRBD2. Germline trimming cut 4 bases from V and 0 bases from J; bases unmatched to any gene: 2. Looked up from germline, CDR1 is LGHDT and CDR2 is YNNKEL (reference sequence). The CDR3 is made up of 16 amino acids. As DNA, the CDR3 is TGTGCCAGCAGCCGACTAGCGGGGGCAAGCACAGATACGCAGTATTTT. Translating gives CASSRLAGASTDTQYF.

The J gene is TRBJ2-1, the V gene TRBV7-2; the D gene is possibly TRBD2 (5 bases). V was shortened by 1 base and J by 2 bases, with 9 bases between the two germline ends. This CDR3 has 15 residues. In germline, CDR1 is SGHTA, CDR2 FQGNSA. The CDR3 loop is CASSLGGITYNEQFF. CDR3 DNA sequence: TGTGCCAGCAGCTTAGGAGGGATCACCTACAATGAGCAGTTCTTC.

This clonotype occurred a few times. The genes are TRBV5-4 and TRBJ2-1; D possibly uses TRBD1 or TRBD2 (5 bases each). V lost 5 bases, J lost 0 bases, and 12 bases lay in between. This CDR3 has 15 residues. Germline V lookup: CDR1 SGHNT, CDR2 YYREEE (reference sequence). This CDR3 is CASRSDSGSYNEQFF. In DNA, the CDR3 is TGTGCCAGCAGAAGCGACAGCGGCTCCTACAATGAGCAGTTCTTC.

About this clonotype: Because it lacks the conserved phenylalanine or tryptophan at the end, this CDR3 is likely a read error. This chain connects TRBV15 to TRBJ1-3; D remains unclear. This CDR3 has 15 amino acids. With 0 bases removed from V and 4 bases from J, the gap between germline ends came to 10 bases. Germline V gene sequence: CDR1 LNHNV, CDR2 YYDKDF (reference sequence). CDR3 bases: TGTGCCACCAGCAGAGATCCGGTGGTCGGAAACACCATATATCTT. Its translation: CATSRDPVVGNTIYL.

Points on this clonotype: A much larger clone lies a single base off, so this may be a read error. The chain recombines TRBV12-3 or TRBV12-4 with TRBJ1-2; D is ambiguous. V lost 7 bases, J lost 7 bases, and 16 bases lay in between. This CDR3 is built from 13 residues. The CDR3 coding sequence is TGTGCCAGCACCGCTTCGCTAAGGGTTGGCTACACCTTC. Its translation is CASTASLRVGYTF.

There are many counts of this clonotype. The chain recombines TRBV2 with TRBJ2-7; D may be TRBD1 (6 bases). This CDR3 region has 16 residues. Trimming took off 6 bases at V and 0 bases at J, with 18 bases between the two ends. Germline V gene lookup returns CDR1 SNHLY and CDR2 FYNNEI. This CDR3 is CASSFPSTGHSYEQYF. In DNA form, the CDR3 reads TGTGCCAGCAGCTTCCCCTCCACAGGGCACTCCTACGAGCAGTACTTC.

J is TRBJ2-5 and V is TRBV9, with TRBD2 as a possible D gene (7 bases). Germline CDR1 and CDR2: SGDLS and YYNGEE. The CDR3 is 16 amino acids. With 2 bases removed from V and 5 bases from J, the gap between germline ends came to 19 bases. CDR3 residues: CASSVSGGLGGETQYF. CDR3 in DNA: TGTGCCAGCAGCGTTTCGGGGGGCTTGGGTGGGGAGACCCAGTACTTC.